Below, 14 T cell receptor beta chains from the same sample are listed, as sequenced in a study of T-cell memory formation after mild COVID-19 (dated by TCRdb to about 2021). The protocol used for the library was 5' RACE. The data were produced on an Illumina NovaSeq 6000. TCRdb ran its own pipeline on the public reads, namely fastp trimming at Q25 and MiXCR clone calling, and kept in-frame beta chains. Every distinct CDR3 protein forms one entry, paired with its most common genes and DNA. For this sample the table gives 450,000 to 650,000 distinct CDR3 sequences, of which roughly 21% were detected only once. The ten largest clonotypes hold under 15% of the sample. Source material: PBMCs or a T cell subset sorted from them (not recorded which). The receptors shown here come from an adult woman who had mild COVID-19 (a few samples of this study predate the infection). The sample titles of this study are shuffled in the database, so cell type and time point are left out; the donor was told from shared clones.

This clonotype has only a few counts. This chain joins TRBV12-3 or TRBV12-4 and TRBJ1-2; D remains ambiguous. This CDR3 comprises 14 residues. V lost 2 bases and J 5 bases, leaving 12 bases between the germline ends. The CDR3 DNA follows: TGTGCCAGCAGTTTACCGGGTCAGGCTTATGGCTACACCTTC. Encoded protein: CASSLPGQAYGYTF.

This clonotype was detected only a few times. The V and J genes are TRBV7-6 and TRBJ2-1; D could derive from TRBD1 or TRBD2 (6 bases each). The germline CDR1 and CDR2 sequences are SGHVS and FNYEAQ. The CDR3 is made up of 14 amino acids. V gave up 7 bases and J gave up 3 bases, with 13 bases separating them. This CDR3 is CASTLRGVYNEQFF. In nucleotides, the CDR3 is TGTGCCAGCACCCTGAGGGGGGTCTACAATGAGCAGTTCTTC.

This chain links TRBV12-3 or TRBV12-4 with TRBJ2-1; TRBD2 might be the D (6 bases). Trimming cost V 10 bases and J 16 bases, with 26 bases left between them. CDR3 length: 13 amino acids. CDR3 coding DNA: TGTGCCACCTCCTCGGACACAGGACTAACGGCTTTCTTC. It codes for CATSSDTGLTAFF.

The V gene is TRBV5-1, the J gene TRBJ2-7, with a tentative D call TRBD2 (5 bases). CDR3 length: 14 residues. Germline V gene sequence: CDR1 SGHRS, CDR2 YFSETQ. Between the trimmed V and J ends, which lost 2 bases and 6 bases, there was a span of 15 bases. The CDR3, as DNA: TGCGCCAGCAGCTTCCCGGGCCGGGGAGTCGAGCAGTACTTC. Its protein is CASSFPGRGVEQYF.

This clonotype was counted between two and nine times. The CDR3 is CASSGLESRAGGSYTDTQYF. The CDR3 DNA follows: TGTGCCAGCAGTGGGCTTGAATCAAGAGCGGGAGGCTCCTACACAGATACGCAGTATTTT. V usage is TRBV25-1 and J usage is TRBJ2-3; 9 bases align to TRBD2. Germline CDR1 MGHDK, CDR2 SYGVNS. Germline trimming cut 4 bases from V and 2 bases from J; bases unmatched to any gene: 19. This CDR3 has 20 residues.

The gene calls are TRBV24-1 and TRBJ2-1, with 15 nucleotides matching TRBD2. There are 15 residues in the CDR3. Germline CDR1 reads KGHDR; CDR2 reads SFDVKD. Trimming at V came to 3 bases and at J to 9 bases, leaving 2 bases not matched to a gene. Written as DNA, the CDR3 is TGTGCCACCAGTGATGCGGGACTAGCGGGAGGTGAGCAGTTCTTC. Translating it yields CATSDAGLAGGEQFF.

The chain links TRBV11-1 to TRBJ2-2; TRBD1 matches at 7 bases. With 6 bases clipped from V and 6 bases from J, the junction kept 7 bases outside the gene matches. Germline loops: CDR1 SGHAT, CDR2 FQDESV (reference sequence). CDR3 length: 14 amino acids. The CDR3 loop is CASRLQGPAGELFF. The CDR3 nucleotides read TGTGCCAGCAGGTTACAGGGGCCGGCCGGGGAGCTGTTTTTT.

The V and J genes are TRBV7-9 and TRBJ2-7; TRBD2 agrees at 8 bases. Trimming took 1 base from V and 2 from J; bases not matched to a gene: 10. This CDR3 region has 17 residues. Per the germline V gene, CDR1 is SEHNR and CDR2 is FQNEAQ (reference sequence). The CDR3 sequence is CASSLDLGGGPTYEQYF. As DNA, the CDR3 is TGTGCCAGCAGCTTAGATCTGGGCGGGGGGCCGACCTACGAGCAGTACTTC.

This clonotype occurred a few times. This chain uses TRBV20-1 with TRBJ2-7, with TRBD2 identical over 8 bases. Losses at the gene ends were 5 bases for V and 2 bases for J; bases not matched to a gene: 8. Per the germline V gene, CDR1 is DFQATT and CDR2 is SNEGSKA (reference sequence). There are 14 residues in the CDR3. Here the CDR3 DNA reads TGCAGTGCTCCAGAACTAGCGGAGCCCTACGAGCAGTACTTC. Its translation is CSAPELAEPYEQYF.

The V and J genes are TRBV4-3 and TRBJ2-1, with 8 nucleotides matching TRBD2. The CDR3 is 17 amino acids. J gave up 8 bases and V 1 base, and 13 bases lay outside the gene matches. Germline V gene data show CDR1 as LGHNA and CDR2 as YSLEER. The CDR3 nucleotides read TGCGCCAGCAGCCAAGTTTTGTTTGGCGGGAGGAAAGATGAGCAGTTCTTC. It yields the protein CASSQVLFGGRKDEQFF.

The rearrangement uses TRBV11-2 and TRBJ2-3; a possible D gene is TRBD1 (5 bases). Trimming shortened V by 8 bases and J by 6 bases, and 12 bases separated the two germline ends. Per germline, CDR1 SGHAT and CDR2 FQNNGV. The CDR3 is 12 residues long. CDR3 nucleotide sequence: TGTGCCAGCGGACCGAACAGGGATACGCAGTATTTT. This codes for CASGPNRDTQYF.

The chain links TRBV28 to TRBJ2-7; TRBD1 agrees at 8 bases. The CDR3 is made up of 16 amino acids. V gave up 1 base and J gave up 0 bases; unmatched junction bases: 5. Germline CDR1 and CDR2: MDHEN and SYDVKM. The CDR3, as DNA: TGTGCCAGCAGTTTATCGACAGGGGTGGGCTCCTACGAGCAGTACTTC. Translating gives CASSLSTGVGSYEQYF.

The chain links TRBV5-1 to TRBJ1-1, with D perhaps matching TRBD1 (5 bases). This CDR3 comprises 16 residues. V lost 0 bases and J 4 bases, leaving 16 bases between the germline ends. The V gene's germline CDR1 is SGHRS and CDR2 YFSETQ. CDR3 residues: CASSLVSLGAGTEAFF. The CDR3 coding sequence is TGCGCCAGCAGCTTGGTTAGTCTAGGGGCTGGCACTGAAGCTTTCTTT.

This clonotype was counted only a few times. This chain connects TRBV6-2 or TRBV6-3 to TRBJ2-2, with TRBD1 matching 8 bases. Germline assignment: CDR1 MNHEY and CDR2 SVGEGT. With V trimmed by 6 bases and J by 6 bases, 12 bases remained unmatched. The CDR3 has 16 amino acids. The CDR3 is CASSPRTGRNAGELFF. CDR3 nucleotides: TGTGCCAGCAGCCCACGGACAGGGAGAAACGCCGGGGAGCTGTTTTTT.